The rows below give T cell receptor beta chains drawn from one sample of a study of T cell changes during pregnancy in multiple sclerosis. Sequencing was performed with immunoSEQ multiplex PCR; in TCRdb, only in-frame clones are kept and a portion is missing. The sample lists 70,000 to 95,000 clones; about 94% were seen once. The sequences come from peripheral blood, collected in the third trimester of pregnancy. The receptors here all came from a female donor with multiple sclerosis, enrolled in a pregnancy study. The CDR3 runs from the conserved cysteine through the conserved F or W. A D gene is named only where the DNA matches it firmly. Not all rows give a size; the values are once, few, many and, for expanded clones, a class.

D gene	V gene	J gene	clone size	CDR3 DNA	CDR3 protein
NA	TRBV2	TRBJ1-5	once	TGTGCCAGCAGACTCAGGGGTGGGGGTCAGCCCCAGCATTTT	CASRLRGGGQPQHF
NA	TRBV29-1	TRBJ2-2	NA	TGCAGCGTAAAACAGGGCACGTGGACCGGGGAGCTGTTTTTT	CSVKQGTWTGELFF
NA	TRBV28	TRBJ1-1	few	TGTGCCAGCAGTTTCGGTGCTTTCTTT	CASSFGAFF
TRBD2	TRBV27	TRBJ2-3	NA	TGTGCCACCCGGCGAGGGGCGGGAGAAAATACGCAGTATTTT	CATRRGAGENTQYF
TRBD1	TRBV5-1	TRBJ1-1	few	TGCGCCAGCAGCTGGGACAGCTCAGTGGCTGAAGCTTTCTTT	CASSWDSSVAEAFF
NA	TRBV19	TRBJ2-3	NA	TGTGCCAGTAGTATGGGGGCCCATACGCAGTATTTT	CASSMGAHTQYF
TRBD1	TRBV5-1	TRBJ2-7	NA	TGCGCCAGCAGCTTAACAGGGGACGAGCAGTACTTC	CASSLTGDEQYF
TRBD2	TRBV7-9	TRBJ2-5	NA	TGTGCCAGCAGCTTGGGCGGGGGCCAAGAGACCCAGTACTTC	CASSLGGGQETQYF
NA	TRBV6-1	TRBJ1-5	NA	TGTGCCAGCAGTCATACAGGGAATCAGCCCCAGCATTTT	CASSHTGNQPQHF
TRBD2	TRBV29-1	TRBJ2-1	NA	TGCAGCGTTGTACTAGCGGGAGGGCCCCTGAATGAGCAGTTCTTC	CSVVLAGGPLNEQFF
NA	TRBV27	TRBJ2-2	NA	TGTGCCAGCAGTCCGGGTGCGGGCCCTACGGGGGAGCTGTTTTTT	CASSPGAGPTGELFF
NA	TRBV7-9	TRBJ2-5	NA	TGTGCCAGCAGCTTAGCGCTCCAGTCCCTAGAGACCCAGTACTTC	CASSLALQSLETQYF
NA	TRBV20-1	TRBJ2-3	NA	TGCAGTGCTAGAGAACGAGGAACGCAGTATTTT	CSARERGTQYF
TRBD1	TRBV15	TRBJ1-5	once	TGTGCCACCAGCAGGGACAGGGGCAACAATCAGCCCCAGCATTTT	CATSRDRGNNQPQHF
TRBD2	TRBV28	TRBJ2-1	NA	TGTGCCAGCAGTTTAACCACTAGCGGGAGGCGCAATGAGCAGTTCTTC	CASSLTTSGRRNEQFF
TRBD2	TRBV19	TRBJ2-3	NA	TGTGCCAGTGGACTAGATTCTAGAGATACGCAGTATTTT	CASGLDSRDTQYF
TRBD2	TRBV18	TRBJ2-1	many	TGTGCCAGCTCACCGACTAGCGGAGACAATGAGCAGTTCTTC	CASSPTSGDNEQFF
TRBD2	TRBV18	TRBJ2-2	NA	TGTGCCAGTGAAGGACTAGCAGGGGAGCTGTTTTTT	CASEGLAGELFF
NA	TRBV6-4	TRBJ1-2	NA	TGTGCCAGCAGTGAGGGGCTGAACTATGGCTACACCTTC	CASSEGLNYGYTF
NA	TRBV19	TRBJ2-1	NA	TGTGCCAGTAGCCAGAGCGGAAGCTCCTACAATGAGCAGTTCTTC	CASSQSGSSYNEQFF
NA	TRBV10-3	TRBJ2-6	NA	TGTGCCATCAGTGAGTCGGCCCAACCTGGGGCCAACGTCCTGACTTTC	CAISESAQPGANVLTF
TRBD2	TRBV19	TRBJ2-2	NA	TGTGCCAGTCAACATTGTAGCGGGAGGCGATGTTCCGGGGAGCTGTTTTTT	CASQHCSGRRCSGELFF
TRBD1	TRBV15	TRBJ2-7	NA	TGTGCCACCAGCACCCGGACAGGGGATAGCGAGCAGTACTTC	CATSTRTGDSEQYF
TRBD2	TRBV19	TRBJ2-6	once	TGTGCCAGTAGTGCGAGTGGGGGAGGGGCCGGGGCCAACGTCCTGACTTTC	CASSASGGGAGANVLTF
NA	TRBV19	TRBJ2-6	NA	TGTGCCAGTAGTACGAGCGCTTCTGGGGCCAACGTCCTGACTTTC	CASSTSASGANVLTF
TRBD2	TRBV5-4	TRBJ2-7	NA	TGTGCCAGCAGCTCCGCCCTAAGCGGGAGGATTACTGGGGAGCAGTACTTC	CASSSALSGRITGEQYF